Included here is one T cell receptor (beta chain) sequence, with context. Antigen: not known. Ipilimumab-mediated CTLA-4 blockade plus focal radiation was given to patients having chemo-refractory metastatic non-small-cell lung cancer. V lost 4 bases, J lost 1 base, and 13 bases lay in between. The CDR3 loop spans 15 amino acids. Germline loops: CDR1 MNHEY, CDR2 SVGAGI. This record belongs to a study of radiotherapy plus CTLA-4 blockade in lung cancer. As for the study in general: Across the patients, objective responses occurred in approximately 19%, and disease control in over 25%.

Overall study findings and caveats: Early blood T cell clone changes and increased post-radiation serum interferon-beta were reportedly the strongest response predictors. Expansion in blood of tumor-derived TCR clones was seen after radiotherapy plus ipilimumab.

The protocol was immunoSEQ multiplex PCR, while the TCRdb copy is restricted to in-frame clones and leaves out a portion. The repertoire holds roughly 80,000 clones, with more than 60% as singletons. This TCR came from a human donor with non-small cell lung cancer who had a partial response to radiotherapy plus ipilimumab. Some clones in this sample may be carry-over from other donors' samples. The sample was peripheral blood, taken from a patient treated with radiotherapy plus ipilimumab. The chain carries TRBV6-5 and TRBJ1-1; the D gene is possibly TRBD1 (6 bases). CDR3 in amino acids: CASSSMDSRNTEAFF. CDR3 bases: TGTGCCAGCAGTTCGATGGACAGCAGGAACACTGAAGCTTTCTTT.